These 14 T cell receptor beta chains were sequenced from one sample in a study of OX40 agonist ivuxolimab in advanced cancers. TCRdb's copy holds only in-frame clones and misses some; the assay was immunoSEQ multiplex PCR. The table lists tens of thousands of clones, roughly 89% of them singletons, with about 0.61% in the top ten. Sequencing was performed on CD4+ or CD8+ T cells sorted from blood, taken in a trial of the OX40 agonist ivuxolimab. These receptors all come from an adult with an advanced solid tumor such as melanoma, head and neck, liver or kidney cancer.

V is TRBV30 and J is TRBJ1-2, with 7 bases lining up with TRBD1. V gave up 2 bases and J gave up 6 bases; unmatched junction bases: 3. The CDR3 spans 12 residues. Per the germline V gene, CDR1 is GTSNPN and CDR2 is SVGIG (reference sequence). The CDR3 bases are TGTGCCTGGAGTCCGACAGGGAATGGCTACACCTTC. Translated, it gives CAWSPTGNGYTF.

This rearrangement joins TRBV5-1 to TRBJ1-3; 7 nucleotides align to TRBD1. Germline loops: CDR1 SGHRS, CDR2 YFSETQ. The V segment lost 5 bases and the J segment 0 bases; nucleotides outside the gene matches: 2. The CDR3 covers 14 residues. The CDR3 protein is CASRGGSSGNTIYF. The CDR3 coding sequence is TGCGCCAGCAGAGGGGGCTCCTCTGGAAACACCATATATTTT.

V usage is TRBV13 and J usage is TRBJ1-3, with D perhaps TRBD1 (5 bases). In germline, CDR1 is PRHDT, CDR2 FYEKMQ (reference sequence). With 3 bases removed from V and 4 bases from J, the gap between germline ends came to 10 bases. CDR3 length equals 14 residues. DNA for the CDR3: TGTGCCAGCAGCTTGGGACTGGAGGGAAACACCATATATTTT. Amino acid sequence: CASSLGLEGNTIYF.

This clone has a single count. The chain links TRBV9 to TRBJ2-2; TRBD2 agrees at 10 bases. The CDR3 is 18 amino acids. Germline loops: CDR1 SGDLS, CDR2 YYNGEE. Trimming took 1 base from V and 0 from J; bases not matched to a gene: 6. In DNA, the CDR3 is TGTGCCAGCAGCGTACTAGCGGGAGCCTATACGAACACCGGGGAGCTGTTTTTT. Protein: CASSVLAGAYTNTGELFF.

This rearrangement joins TRBV5-4 to TRBJ1-1; TRBD1 matches 8 bases. There are 14 residues in the CDR3. Germline V gene sequence: CDR1 SGHNT, CDR2 YYREEE (reference sequence). The ends lost 3 bases at V and 0 bases at J; junction bases unmatched: 1. CDR3 DNA: TGTGCCAGCAGCTCAGGGGGCATGAACACTGAAGCTTTCTTT. It yields the protein CASSSGGMNTEAFF.

J is TRBJ2-3 and V is TRBV29-1, with 8 nucleotides matching TRBD2. CDR1 and CDR2 (germline): SQVTM, ANQGSEA. V trimming: 7 bases; J trimming: 5 bases; junction bases outside the gene matches: 29. The CDR3 is made up of 20 amino acids. Here the CDR3 reads CSAEGGVQAGDWDFVDTQYF. The CDR3 region has the DNA TGCAGCGCTGAGGGGGGGGTTCAAGCGGGAGACTGGGACTTTGTAGATACGCAGTATTTT.

The chain employs TRBV6-1 and TRBJ2-7; weak D call: TRBD1 (6 bases). In germline, CDR1 is MNHNS, CDR2 SASEGT. CDR3 size: 13 residues. V dropped 5 bases and J dropped 4 bases, with 12 bases sitting between them. This CDR3 reads CASSLGGYYEQYF. The CDR3 nucleotides are TGTGCCAGCAGTCTTGGGGGCTATTACGAGCAGTACTTC.

This clone is a singleton in its sample. J is TRBJ2-5 and V is TRBV19; 9 nucleotides agree with TRBD1. This CDR3 has 15 amino acids. Germline values: CDR1 LNHDA, CDR2 SQIVND (reference sequence). V shed 3 bases and J 8 bases; nucleotides not matched to a gene: 10. The CDR3 DNA reads as TGTGCCAGTAGTATGACCCGGGACAGGGAGGGAACCCAGTACTTC. This encodes CASSMTRDREGTQYF.

The chain recombines TRBV5-5 with TRBJ2-1; D is perhaps TRBD2 (6 bases). CDR3 length equals 16 residues. CDR1 is SGHKS and CDR2 is YYEKEE in the germline V gene (reference sequence). Trimming removed 4 bases at V and 0 bases at J, with 14 bases between. DNA of the CDR3: TGTGCCAGCAGCCCAAACGACGGGAGCTCCTACAATGAGCAGTTCTTC. Encoded protein: CASSPNDGSSYNEQFF.

This clone was counted once. The rearrangement uses TRBV27 and TRBJ2-5; D unresolved. Germline assignment: CDR1 MNHEY and CDR2 SMNVEV (reference sequence). V was cut by 6 bases and J by 0 bases, with 5 bases left in between. The CDR3 loop spans 12 amino acids. CDR3 nucleotides: TGTGCCAGCAGAAGGGACCAAGAGACCCAGTACTTC. It codes for CASRRDQETQYF.

The chain couples TRBV14 to TRBJ1-5; D not certain. From germline, CDR1 is SGHDN and CDR2 FVKESK. The CDR3 is 12 residues long. Trimming stripped 1 base from V and 4 bases from J, with 2 bases between. CDR3 loop: CASSQVNQPQHF. In nucleotides, the CDR3 is TGTGCCAGCAGCCAAGTTAATCAGCCCCAGCATTTT.

The chain employs TRBV9 and TRBJ2-1, with 10 bases identical to TRBD2. Germline trimming cut 7 bases from V and 5 bases from J; bases unmatched to any gene: 6. The germline gives CDR1 SGDLS, CDR2 YYNGEE. The CDR3 sequence is 14 residues long. CDR3 sequence: CASSRTSGNNEQFF. Written as DNA, the CDR3 is TGTGCCAGCTCCCGGACTAGCGGAAACAATGAGCAGTTCTTC.

This chain connects TRBV9 to TRBJ1-3; 8 nucleotides align to TRBD1. The ends lost 0 bases at V and 3 bases at J; junction bases unmatched: 8. This CDR3 spans 17 amino acids. Germline CDR1 and CDR2: SGDLS and YYNGEE. The CDR3 is CASSVDPQGARGNTIYF. The CDR3 nucleotides read TGTGCCAGCAGCGTAGATCCGCAGGGGGCACGTGGAAACACCATATATTTT.

The J gene is TRBJ1-5, the V gene TRBV19; D call uncertain. Per germline, CDR1 LNHDA and CDR2 SQIVND (reference sequence). Trimming took 6 bases from V and 5 from J, leaving 11 bases between them. The CDR3 extends over 13 amino acids. This CDR3 is CASRLLADQPQHF. CDR3 bases: TGTGCCAGTAGATTGCTTGCGGATCAGCCCCAGCATTTT. Full variable domain (rest looked up from reference TRBV19 and TRBJ1-5): DGGITQSPKYLFRKEGQNVTLSCEQNLNHDAMYWYRQDPGQGLRLIYYSQIVNDFQKGDIAEGYSVSREKKESFPLTVTSAQKNPTAFYLCASRLLADQPQHFGDGTRLSIL.